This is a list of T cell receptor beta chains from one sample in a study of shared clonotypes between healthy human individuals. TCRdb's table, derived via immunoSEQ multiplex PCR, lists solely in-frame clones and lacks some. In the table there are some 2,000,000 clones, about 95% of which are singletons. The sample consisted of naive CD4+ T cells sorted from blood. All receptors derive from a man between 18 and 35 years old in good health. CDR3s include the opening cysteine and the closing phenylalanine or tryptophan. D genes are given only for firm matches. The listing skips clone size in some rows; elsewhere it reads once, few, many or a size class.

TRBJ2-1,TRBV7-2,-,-,TGTGCCAGCAGCTTGCCCCCTCGTCTAGGCAACAATGAGCAGTTCTTC,CASSLPPRLGNNEQFF
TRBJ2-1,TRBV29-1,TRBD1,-,TGCAGCGTGGGGGAATGGGGACAGGGAAATGAGCAGTTCTTC,CSVGEWGQGNEQFF
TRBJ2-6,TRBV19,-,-,TGTGCCAGTAGCAGAACCATCCCCTCTGGGGCCAACGTCCTGACTTTC,CASSRTIPSGANVLTF
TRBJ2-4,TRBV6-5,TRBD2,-,TGTGCCAGCAGTTATAGCGGGGGGCGGTGGGACATTCAGTACTTC,CASSYSGGRWDIQYF
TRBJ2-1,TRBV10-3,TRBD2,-,TGTGCCACCGGGACTAGCGGAAATGAGCAGTTCTTC,CATGTSGNEQFF
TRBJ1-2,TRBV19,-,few,TGTGCCAGTAGTATTGGTAAAGGCTCTTCCTATGGCTACACCTTC,CASSIGKGSSYGYTF
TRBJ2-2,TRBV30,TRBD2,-,TGTGCCTGGAGACCCGGGACTAGGTTCTTTTTGGTCACCGGGGAGCTGTTTTTT,CAWRPGTRFFLVTGELFF
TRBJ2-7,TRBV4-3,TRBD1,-,TGCGCCAGCAGCCGCAATACAGGGGATCCCTACGAGCAGTACTTC,CASSRNTGDPYEQYF
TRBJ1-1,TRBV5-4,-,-,TGTGCCAGCAGCCAGGCCCCGGGGCCGGACACTGAAGCTTTCTTT,CASSQAPGPDTEAFF
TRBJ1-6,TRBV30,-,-,TGTGCCTGGAGCCTGACAGATTATAATTCACCCCTCCACTTT,CAWSLTDYNSPLHF
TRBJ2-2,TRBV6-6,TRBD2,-,TGTGCCATCCTTCAAAGACTAGCGAACATCGGGGAGCTGTTTTTT,CAILQRLANIGELFF
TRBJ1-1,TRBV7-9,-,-,TGTGCCAGCAGCTCGTCTGAGGGGACGGGGATCATGAACACTGAAGCTTTCTTT,CASSSSEGTGIMNTEAFF
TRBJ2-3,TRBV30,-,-,TGTGCCTGGAGTGTAGGGCGGGTTAACACAGATACGCAGTATTTT,CAWSVGRVNTDTQYF
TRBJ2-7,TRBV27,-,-,TGTGCCAGCAGGACTAGTCCTACCTACGAGCAGTACTTC,CASRTSPTYEQYF
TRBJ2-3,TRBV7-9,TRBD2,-,TGTGCCAGCAGCACCGGGACTAGCGGGAGGTCTCTCCGTCCAGATACGCAGTATTTT,CASSTGTSGRSLRPDTQYF
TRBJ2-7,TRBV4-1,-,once,TGCGCCAGCAGCCAAGTTAGGGACCTCTTCGAGCAGTACTTC,CASSQVRDLFEQYF
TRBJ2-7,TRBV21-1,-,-,TGTGCCAGCAGCATCGGGACAGGGGCTTCCGGAGGGTACGAGCAGTACTTC,CASSIGTGASGGYEQYF
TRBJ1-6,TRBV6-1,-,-,TGTGCCAGCAGTGCACAGGGATCCTCACCCCTCCACTTT,CASSAQGSSPLHF
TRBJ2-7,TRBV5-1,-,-,TGCGCCAGCAGCTTGGGCGCGGGCGAGCAGTACTTC,CASSLGAGEQYF
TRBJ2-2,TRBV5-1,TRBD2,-,TGCGCCAGCGGAGCGGGAGGGGCCGGGGAGCTGTTTTTT,CASGAGGAGELFF
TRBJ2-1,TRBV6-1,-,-,TGTGCCAGCAGTGGTCTAGCGTGGAATGAGCAGTTCTTC,CASSGLAWNEQFF
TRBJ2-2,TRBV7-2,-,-,TGTGCCAGCAGCCCGGGACTGCGGGACCCCGGGGAGCTGTTTTTT,CASSPGLRDPGELFF
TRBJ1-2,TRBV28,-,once,TGTGCCAGCGGCCCCGGTAGCACTGGCTACACCTTC,CASGPGSTGYTF
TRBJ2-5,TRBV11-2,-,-,TGTGCCAGCAGCTTAGGGGGTAGGGGGAGAGAGACCCAGTACTTC,CASSLGGRGRETQYF
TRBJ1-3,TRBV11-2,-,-,TGTGCCAGCAGCTCTAATAGGTTTGGAAACACCATATATTTT,CASSSNRFGNTIYF
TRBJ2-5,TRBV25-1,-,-,TGTGCCAGCAGTGAACACCACCAAGAGACCCAGTACTTC,CASSEHHQETQYF
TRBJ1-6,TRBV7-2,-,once,TGTGCCAGCAGCTTAGGGGGCCCGGGGTTAAGCTCCTATAATTCACCCCTCCACTTT,CASSLGGPGLSSYNSPLHF
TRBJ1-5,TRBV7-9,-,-,TGTGCCAGCAGCTTACAGGGTGGGGGAAAGGGCAATCAGCCCCAGCATTTT,CASSLQGGGKGNQPQHF
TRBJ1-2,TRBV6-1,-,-,TGTGCCAGCAGTGAGGCAGTTCCCTATGGCTACACCTTC,CASSEAVPYGYTF
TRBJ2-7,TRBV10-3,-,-,TGTGCCATCAGTTCGACGGAAACCTCCTACGAGCAGTACTTC,CAISSTETSYEQYF
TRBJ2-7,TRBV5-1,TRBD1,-,TGCGCCAGCAGCCTAGAGCCGGGACAGCCCTACGAGCAGTACTTC,CASSLEPGQPYEQYF
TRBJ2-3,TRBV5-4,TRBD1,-,TGTGCCAGCAGCACGGGACAGGGGTCAGATACGCAGTATTTT,CASSTGQGSDTQYF
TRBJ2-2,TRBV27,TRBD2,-,TGTGCCAGCAGTGGGACTAGCGACACCGGGGAGCTGTTTTTT,CASSGTSDTGELFF
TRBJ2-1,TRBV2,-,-,TGTGCCAGCAGTGACAGGGTGGGGGAGCAGTTCTTC,CASSDRVGEQFF
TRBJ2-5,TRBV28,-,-,TGTGCCAGCAGTGAATACCAAGAGACCCAGTACTTC,CASSEYQETQYF
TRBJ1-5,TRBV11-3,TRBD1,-,TGTGCCAGCAGCTGTACCGGGACAGTCCTTTATAGCAATCAGCCCCAGCATTTT,CASSCTGTVLYSNQPQHF
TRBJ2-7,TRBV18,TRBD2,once,TGTGCCAGCTCACCACCGGGGGGACTAGCAAGCTCCTACGAGCAGTACTTC,CASSPPGGLASSYEQYF
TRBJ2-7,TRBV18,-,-,TGTGCCAGCTCTCTCGGGGGCCGCGAGCAGTACTTC,CASSLGGREQYF
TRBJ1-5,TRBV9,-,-,TGTGCCAGCAGCGTAGGACCCAATCAGCCCCAGCATTTT,CASSVGPNQPQHF
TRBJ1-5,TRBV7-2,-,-,TGTGCCAGCAGCTTAGGCATAGTCAATCAGCCCCAGCATTTT,CASSLGIVNQPQHF
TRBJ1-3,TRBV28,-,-,TGTGCCAGCAGCGGATCGCACTCGCCCACCATATATTTT,CASSGSHSPTIYF
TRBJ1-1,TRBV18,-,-,TGTGCCAGCTCACCACCGCGAGGGGGCACTGAAGCTTTCTTT,CASSPPRGGTEAFF
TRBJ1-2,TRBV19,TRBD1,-,TGTGCCAGTAACCGAGAGGGACAGGGCTTCCGGTACTATGGCTACACCTTC,CASNREGQGFRYYGYTF
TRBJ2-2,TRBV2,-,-,TGTGCCAGCATGGAGGGGAAGGCGAACACCGGGGAGCTGTTTTTT,CASMEGKANTGELFF
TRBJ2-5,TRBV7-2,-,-,TGTGCCAGTACCCTTTACCAAGAGACCCAGTACTTC,CASTLYQETQYF
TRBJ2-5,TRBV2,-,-,TGTGCCAGCAGTGGCGGACACAAAGAGACCCAGTACTTC,CASSGGHKETQYF
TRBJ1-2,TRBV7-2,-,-,TGTGCCAGCAGCTCGAACGAGGGGTGGAGGGGCTACACCTTC,CASSSNEGWRGYTF
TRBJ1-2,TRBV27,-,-,TGTGCCAAGTCGCTGACGGGAGAAAACTATGGCTACACCTTC,CAKSLTGENYGYTF
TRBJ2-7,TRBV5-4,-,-,TGTGCCAGCAGCTTGCGCGGCAGGGATCTCGGGTACGAGCAGTACTTC,CASSLRGRDLGYEQYF
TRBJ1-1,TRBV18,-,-,TGTGCCAGCTCACCCGTAGTTCCGGGTGGCACTGAAGCTTTCTTT,CASSPVVPGGTEAFF